The 25 T cell receptor beta chains below were found in one sample sequenced in a study of T cell repertoires in cytomegalovirus infection. TCRdb independently ran MiXCR on the reads; one entry per CDR3 protein. This sample carries approximately 500,000 distinct CDR3 sequences, 11% of them seen once, and the ten largest clones take 10% to 13%. Source material: PBMCs. These receptors originate from a human donor in good health (CMV status not recorded). Some clones in this sample may be carry-over from other donors' samples.

The chain links TRBV10-3 to TRBJ2-3, with 9 bases fitting TRBD1. The germline CDR1 and CDR2 sequences are ENHRY and SYGVKD. This CDR3 comprises 16 residues. The junction had 9 bases not matched to a gene; V was cut back by 4 bases and J by 4 bases. CDR3 protein: CAISARRGQGADTQYF. The CDR3 nucleotides read TGTGCCATCAGTGCGAGACGGGGACAGGGCGCAGATACGCAGTATTTT.

At least ten counts were recorded for this clonotype. This sequence joins TRBV6-2 or TRBV6-3 and TRBJ2-7; TRBD1 aligns across 11 bases. This CDR3 is 15 amino acids long. Germline loops: CDR1 MNHEY, CDR2 SVGEGT. V trimming: 6 bases; J trimming: 7 bases; junction bases outside the gene matches: 11. The CDR3 loop reads CASRRSGQGAGEQYF. The CDR3 region has the DNA TGTGCCAGCAGACGCTCAGGACAGGGGGCCGGAGAGCAGTACTTC.

This clonotype has ten or more counts. This chain connects TRBV2 to TRBJ2-2; D is possibly TRBD1 (6 bases). The ends were cut back, 9 bases at V and 1 base at J, with 15 bases in the middle. The CDR3 runs 15 residues. Germline V CDR1 and CDR2: SNHLY, FYNNEI. The CDR3 is CASLQGRVNTGELFF. Written as DNA, the CDR3 is TGTGCCAGTTTACAGGGCCGAGTGAACACCGGGGAGCTGTTTTTT.

This clonotype was counted ten times or more. The chain links TRBV7-3 to TRBJ2-3, with 13 bases identical to TRBD2. In germline, CDR1 is SGHTA, CDR2 FQGTGA. Trimming took 5 bases from V and 4 from J; bases not matched to a gene: 3. The CDR3 spans 15 residues. DNA for the CDR3: TGTGCCAGCAGCCGGACTAGCGGGAGCGCAGATACGCAGTATTTT. Its protein is CASSRTSGSADTQYF.

This clonotype has a count of ten or more. V is TRBV27 and J is TRBJ1-1; D is uncertain. The CDR3 totals 13 residues. V lost 6 bases and J lost 1, with 9 bases in between. From germline, CDR1 is MNHEY and CDR2 SMNVEV (reference sequence). DNA for the CDR3: TGTGCCAGCAGCGGTCGGTGGAACACTGAAGCTTTCTTT. Amino acid sequence: CASSGRWNTEAFF.

In its sample, this clonotype was seen many times. The gene calls are TRBV15 and TRBJ1-1; tentatively, D is TRBD1 (5 bases). Germline CDR1 and CDR2: LNHNV and YYDKDF (reference sequence). This CDR3 is 15 amino acids long. Trimming took 4 bases from V and 5 from J, leaving 17 bases between them. The CDR3 region has the DNA TGTGCCACCAGCATTTACGGGGGACGGGCAACTGAAGCTTTCTTT. Its protein is CATSIYGGRATEAFF.

The sample holds a few counts of this clonotype. The chain couples TRBV5-1 to TRBJ2-7; D gene unclear. The CDR3 runs 13 residues. Trimming took off 0 bases at V and 3 bases at J, with 7 bases between the two ends. Germline lookup yields CDR1 SGHRS and CDR2 YFSETQ. CDR3 protein: CASSLDVNYEQYF. The CDR3 nucleotides read TGCGCCAGCAGCTTGGACGTAAACTACGAGCAGTACTTC.

This clonotype was counted many times. The chain recombines TRBV7-2 with TRBJ2-3; TRBD2 aligns across 8 bases. CDR1 is SGHTA and CDR2 is FQGNSA in the germline V gene. The CDR3 totals 16 residues. J lost 4 bases, V lost 7 bases, and 13 bases had no gene match. The CDR3 coding sequence is TGTGCCAGCACCGAGGGAAGCGGGAGTCCCCCAGATACGCAGTATTTT. This gives the protein CASTEGSGSPPDTQYF.

This clonotype was counted at least ten times. This sequence joins TRBV7-3 and TRBJ2-7; D remains ambiguous. Per germline, CDR1 SGHTA and CDR2 FQGTGA. Deletions cut 4 bases from V and 2 bases from J, with 12 bases between. The CDR3 sequence is 14 residues long. The CDR3, as DNA: TGTGCCAGCAGCTCGACCCCGGATGCCTACGAGCAGTACTTC. Amino acid sequence: CASSSTPDAYEQYF.

This clonotype was recorded many times. The CDR3 DNA is TGTGCCAGCAGCTTAGGACTAGCGGGACTCTTAGATGAGCAGTTCTTC. Its protein is CASSLGLAGLLDEQFF. This chain links TRBV7-9 with TRBJ2-1; TRBD2 matches at 11 bases. In germline, CDR1 is SEHNR, CDR2 FQNEAQ (reference sequence). The CDR3 has 16 amino acids. J lost 8 bases, V lost 1 base, and 7 bases had no gene match.

The gene calls are TRBV28 and TRBJ1-2; 10 bases fit TRBD1. Germline-derived CDR1 and CDR2 are MDHEN and SYDVKM. After removal of 3 bases from V and 6 bases from J, the junction contained 7 bases not matched to a gene. The CDR3 sequence is 15 residues long. CDR3 sequence: CASSFRGTGVDGYTF. For the CDR3, the DNA is TGTGCCAGCAGTTTTAGGGGGACAGGGGTTGATGGCTACACCTTC.

The sample holds many counts of this clonotype. The junction shows a germline mismatch at one end, possibly a read error. The J gene is TRBJ2-2, the V gene TRBV7-2, with 10 bases matching TRBD2. The CDR3 spans 15 residues. Germline loops: CDR1 SGHTA, CDR2 FQGNSA. The CDR3 sequence: CASSLAGARTGELFF. In DNA, the CDR3 is TGTGCCAGCAGCCTAGCGGGAGCCCGCACCGGGGAGCTGTTTTTT.

This chain links TRBV29-1 with TRBJ2-2; D tentatively reads TRBD1 or TRBD2 (6 bases each). The length of the CDR3 is 14 residues. The V end lost 6 bases, the J end lost 4 bases, and 15 bases lay between the germline ends. Per the germline V gene, CDR1 is SQVTM and CDR2 is ANQGSEA. The CDR3: CSVRGQPGTGELFF. DNA of the CDR3: TGCAGCGTCCGGGGGCAGCCGGGCACCGGGGAGCTGTTTTTT.

This clonotype showed up many times. The chain carries TRBV6-6 and TRBJ2-7; weak D call: TRBD2 (7 bases). The CDR3 consists of 15 residues. Trimming left V 0 bases short and J 0 bases short, with 9 bases between. CDR1 and CDR2 (germline): MNHNY, SVGAGI (reference sequence). CDR3 DNA: TGTGCCAGCAGTTACTCAGCGGGACACTCCTACGAGCAGTACTTC. As protein: CASSYSAGHSYEQYF.

This clonotype was observed many times. This chain joins TRBV2 and TRBJ1-1; no definite D call. V was shortened by 7 bases and J by 1 base, with 10 bases between the two germline ends. The CDR3 covers 13 residues. Germline loops: CDR1 SNHLY, CDR2 FYNNEI. In DNA form, the CDR3 reads TGTGCCAGCACGAGAGGAGAGAACACTGAAGCTTTCTTT. Translating it yields CASTRGENTEAFF.

The V and J genes are TRBV19 and TRBJ2-4; D might be TRBD1 (6 bases). V was shortened by 3 bases and J by 3 bases, with 9 bases between the two germline ends. The CDR3 runs 14 residues. Germline lookup yields CDR1 LNHDA and CDR2 SQIVND (reference sequence). CDR3 sequence reads: CASSIGDNKNIQYF. CDR3 bases: TGTGCCAGTAGTATTGGGGACAACAAAAACATTCAGTACTTC.

The rearrangement links TRBV20-1 to TRBJ1-1; D call uncertain. Germline V CDR1 and CDR2: DFQATT, SNEGSKA (reference sequence). The ends were cut back, 0 bases at V and 1 base at J, with 9 bases in the middle. The CDR3 runs 14 residues. The CDR3 DNA follows: TGCAGTGCTAGAGAATCCGGACCGAACACTGAAGCTTTCTTT. Residues: CSARESGPNTEAFF.

The V gene is TRBV7-2, the J gene TRBJ1-2; no clear D. V was shortened by 1 base and J by 2 bases, with 11 bases between the two germline ends. This CDR3 has 15 amino acids. In germline, CDR1 is SGHTA, CDR2 FQGNSA. CDR3 residues: CASSLEAPGNYGYTF. DNA of the CDR3: TGTGCCAGCAGCTTAGAAGCACCAGGAAACTATGGCTACACCTTC.

There are many counts of this clonotype. The rearrangement uses TRBV7-9 and TRBJ2-6; D call uncertain. Germline V gene data show CDR1 as SEHNR and CDR2 as FQNEAQ (reference sequence). The V end was cut by 0 bases, the J end by 2 bases, with 2 bases between. This CDR3 contains 14 residues. Here the CDR3 DNA reads TGTGCCAGCAGCTTAGCTCCTGGGGCCAACGTCCTGACTTTC. This gives the protein CASSLAPGANVLTF.

This clonotype was detected many times. The rearrangement joins TRBV14 to TRBJ2-7, with D tentatively TRBD1 or TRBD2 (5 bases each). This CDR3 is 16 amino acids long. Trimming pared 4 bases from V and 6 bases from J, leaving 22 bases between. Germline CDR1 and CDR2: SGHDN and FVKESK. The CDR3 nucleotides are TGTGCCAGCAGCCGGCCCCCGGGACGCGGAACCTCCGAGCAGTACTTC. It specifies CASSRPPGRGTSEQYF.

This clonotype was seen more than once but under ten times. This chain links TRBV20-1 with TRBJ1-2; TRBD1 might be the D (5 bases). V lost 5 bases to trimming and J lost 5 bases, with 9 bases between them. CDR1 DFQATT and CDR2 SNEGSKA come from the germline V gene (reference sequence). The CDR3 is made up of 11 amino acids. CDR3 nucleotides: TGCAGTGCTGACAGTCTTTATGGCTACACCTTC. It encodes CSADSLYGYTF.

This clonotype was seen more than once but under ten times. J is TRBJ1-2 and V is TRBV14, with D unclear. V dropped 1 base and J dropped 4 bases, with 10 bases sitting between them. The germline gives CDR1 SGHDN, CDR2 FVKESK. The CDR3 loop spans 14 amino acids. As DNA, the CDR3 is TGTGCCAGCAGCCAAGGTCTACTCCCCTATGGCTACACCTTC. Translated: CASSQGLLPYGYTF.

This clonotype was seen ten or more times. The chain employs TRBV7-8 and TRBJ1-5, with no clear D. V shed 2 bases and J shed 7 bases, with 9 bases lying between them. The CDR3 covers 13 residues. From germline, CDR1 is SGHVS and CDR2 FQNEAQ. CDR3 DNA sequence: TGTGCCAGCAGCTTAAAAGTCGGACAGCCCCAGCATTTT. Amino acid sequence: CASSLKVGQPQHF. Full variable domain (rest looked up from reference TRBV7-8 and TRBJ1-5): GAGVSQSPRYKVAKRGQDVALRCDPISGHVSLFWYQQALGQGPEFLTYFQNEAQLDKSGLPSDRFFAERPEGSVSTLKIQRTQQEDSAVYLCASSLKVGQPQHFGDGTRLSIL.

This clonotype was seen ten or more times. The V gene is TRBV28, the J gene TRBJ2-3, with D maybe TRBD2 (6 bases). CDR3 length equals 13 residues. Germline loops: CDR1 MDHEN, CDR2 SYDVKM. V was shortened by 10 bases and J by 2 bases, with 13 bases between the two germline ends. This chain's CDR3 is CATVASATDTQYF. The DNA of the CDR3 is TGTGCCACCGTCGCTAGCGCCACAGATACGCAGTATTTT.

The gene calls are TRBV28 and TRBJ2-7; 11 positions agree with TRBD1. Germline CDR1 is MDHEN and CDR2 is SYDVKM. This CDR3 comprises 15 residues. Trimming at V came to 5 bases and at J to 5 bases, leaving 8 bases not matched to a gene. The CDR3 nucleotides read TGTGCCAGCAGTCTCCCGGGACAGGGGGTCCACGAGCAGTACTTC. Translating gives CASSLPGQGVHEQYF.